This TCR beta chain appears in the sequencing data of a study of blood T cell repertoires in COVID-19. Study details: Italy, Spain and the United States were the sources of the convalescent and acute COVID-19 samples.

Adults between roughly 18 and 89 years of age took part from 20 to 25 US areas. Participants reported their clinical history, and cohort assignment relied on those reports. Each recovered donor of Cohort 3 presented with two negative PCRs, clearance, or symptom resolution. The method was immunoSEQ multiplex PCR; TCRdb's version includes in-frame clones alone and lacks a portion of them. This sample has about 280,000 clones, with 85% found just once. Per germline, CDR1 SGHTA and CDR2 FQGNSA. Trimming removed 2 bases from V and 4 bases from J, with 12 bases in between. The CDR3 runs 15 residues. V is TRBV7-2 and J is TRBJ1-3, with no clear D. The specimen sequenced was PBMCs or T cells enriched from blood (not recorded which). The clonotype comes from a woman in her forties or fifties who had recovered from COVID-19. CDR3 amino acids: CASSLNVAVGNTIYF. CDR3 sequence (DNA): TGTGCCAGCAGCTTAAACGTAGCGGTGGGAAACACCATATATTTT.